The sequence of this T cell receptor beta chain was determined in a study of response to subunit inactivated influenza vaccine. General study findings and limits: Every seasonal influenza vaccination brings in few new T cells, the authors suggested.

The CDR3 spans 16 residues. Germline lookup yields CDR1 MDHEN and CDR2 SYDVKM. V shed 7 bases and J shed 4 bases, with 19 bases lying between them. TCRdb reprocessed the RT-PCR reads with MiXCR, giving one entry per CDR3 protein. The sample has about 620,000 distinct CDR3 sequences, 12% seen once. As regards this clonotype: Its matching antigen is unknown.

The source material was PBMCs from blood, sampled on the day of vaccination. This TCR was recovered from a man aged 50-60 years who received an inactivated influenza vaccine. The chain employs TRBV28 and TRBJ2-2, with TRBD2 as a possible D gene (7 bases). CDR3 nucleotide sequence: TGTGCCAGCAAAAGGGGGGGGCTGTTGGTCACCGGGGAGCTGTTTTTT. Translating it yields CASKRGGLLVTGELFF.